This T cell receptor (beta chain) stems from a study of blood T cell repertoires in COVID-19. The assay was immunoSEQ multiplex PCR, and TCRdb's table has in-frame clones only and misses some. The data show 210,000 or so clones, 70% to 90% seen once. This CDR3 is built from 15 residues. V shed 3 bases and J shed 0 bases, with 10 bases lying between them. Germline loops: CDR1 SGHRS, CDR2 YFSETQ. This receptor was taken from a woman aged 50 to 65 with active or convalescent COVID-19. What was sequenced was peripheral blood. The J gene is TRBJ1-3, the V gene TRBV5-1; the D gene is possibly TRBD1 (5 bases). This CDR3 reads CASSSNGGSGNTIYF. The CDR3 nucleotides read TGCGCCAGCAGCTCTAACGGGGGCTCTGGAAACACCATATATTTT.